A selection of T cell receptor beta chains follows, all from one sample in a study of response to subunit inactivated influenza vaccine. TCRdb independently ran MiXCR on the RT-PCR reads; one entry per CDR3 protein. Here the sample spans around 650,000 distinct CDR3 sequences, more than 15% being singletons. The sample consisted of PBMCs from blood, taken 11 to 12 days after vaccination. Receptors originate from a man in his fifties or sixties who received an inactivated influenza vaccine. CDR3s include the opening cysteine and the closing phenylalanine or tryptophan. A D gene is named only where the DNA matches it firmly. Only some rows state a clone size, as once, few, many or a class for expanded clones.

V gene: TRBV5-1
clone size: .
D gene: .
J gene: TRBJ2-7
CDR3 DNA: TGCGCCAGCAGCCGAGCGGCCCCGTCCTACGAGCAGTACTTC
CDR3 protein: CASSRAAPSYEQYF

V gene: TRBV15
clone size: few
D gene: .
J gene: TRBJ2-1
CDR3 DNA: TGTGCCACCAGCAGCGAGAGCGCCATTTACAATGAGCAGTTCTTC
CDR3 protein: CATSSESAIYNEQFF

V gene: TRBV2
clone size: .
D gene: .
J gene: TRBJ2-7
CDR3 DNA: TGTGCCAGCTGGGGACGGCGGGGCGGGCAGTACTTC
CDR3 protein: CASWGRRGGQYF

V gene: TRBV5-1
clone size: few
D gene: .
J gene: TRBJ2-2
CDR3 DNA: TGCGCCAGCAGCTTCTCGGCGGAACCCACCGGGGAGCTGTTTTTT
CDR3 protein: CASSFSAEPTGELFF

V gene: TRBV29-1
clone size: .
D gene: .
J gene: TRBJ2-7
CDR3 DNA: TGCAGCGCCGGAGGACAGAAATACGAGCAGTACTTC
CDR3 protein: CSAGGQKYEQYF

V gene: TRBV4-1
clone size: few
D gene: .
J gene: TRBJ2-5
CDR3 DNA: TGCGCCAGCAGCCAGATCCTTAACAGCGTCCAGTACTTC
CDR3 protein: CASSQILNSVQYF

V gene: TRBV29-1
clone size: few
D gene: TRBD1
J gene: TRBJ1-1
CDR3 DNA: TGCAGCGTGGGGACAGGCCCTGAAGCTTTCTTT
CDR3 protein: CSVGTGPEAFF

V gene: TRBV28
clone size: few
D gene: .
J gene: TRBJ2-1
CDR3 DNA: TGTGCCAGCAGTTTAATTCGGACAGAGCAGTTCTTC
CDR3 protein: CASSLIRTEQFF

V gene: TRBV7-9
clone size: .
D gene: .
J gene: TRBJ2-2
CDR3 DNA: TGTGCCAGCATCCGTCCCACCACCGGGGAGCTGTTTTTT
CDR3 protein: CASIRPTTGELFF

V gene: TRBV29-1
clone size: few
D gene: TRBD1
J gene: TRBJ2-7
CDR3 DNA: TGCAGCGTTGAAGGACCGGGACAGGGAGGCTACGAGCAGTACTTC
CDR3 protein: CSVEGPGQGGYEQYF

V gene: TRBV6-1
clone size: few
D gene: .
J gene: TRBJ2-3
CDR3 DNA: TGTGCCAGCAGTCCGGTTCGGGGCACAGATACGCAGTATTTT
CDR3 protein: CASSPVRGTDTQYF

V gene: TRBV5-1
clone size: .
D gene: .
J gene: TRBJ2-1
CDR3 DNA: TGCGCCAGCAGCTTCGACAGGTCCTACAATGAGCAGTTCTTC
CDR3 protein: CASSFDRSYNEQFF

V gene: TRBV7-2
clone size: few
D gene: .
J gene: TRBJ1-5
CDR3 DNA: TGTGCCAGCAGCATAATAGGGGGATTGGGCAATCAGCCCCAGCATTTT
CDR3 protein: CASSIIGGLGNQPQHF

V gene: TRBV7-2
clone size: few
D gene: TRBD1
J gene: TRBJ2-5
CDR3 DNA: TGTGCCAGCAGCCAACAGGGGTACCAAGAGACCCAGTACTTC
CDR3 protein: CASSQQGYQETQYF

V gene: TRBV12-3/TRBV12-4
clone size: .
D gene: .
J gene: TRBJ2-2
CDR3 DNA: TGTGCCAGCAGTTTACTTACTAGAGCCGGGGAGCTGTTTTTT
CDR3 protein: CASSLLTRAGELFF

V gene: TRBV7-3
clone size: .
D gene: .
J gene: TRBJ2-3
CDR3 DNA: TGTGCCAGCAGCTTAAGCGGGACCCACGGGGATACGCAGTATTTT
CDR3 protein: CASSLSGTHGDTQYF

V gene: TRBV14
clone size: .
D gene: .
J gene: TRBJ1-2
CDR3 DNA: TGTGCCAGCAGCCCGGGGCGCACTCAAATCTTC
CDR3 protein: CASSPGRTQIF

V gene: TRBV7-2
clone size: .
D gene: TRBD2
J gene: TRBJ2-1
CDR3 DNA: TGTGCCAGCAGCTTAGCCGGGAGGGCCAATGAGCAGTTCTTC
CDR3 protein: CASSLAGRANEQFF

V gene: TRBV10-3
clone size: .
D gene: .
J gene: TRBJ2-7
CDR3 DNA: TGTGCCATCAGTGGGGGGTCGGGGCCTCCTGAGCAGTACTTC
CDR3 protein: CAISGGSGPPEQYF

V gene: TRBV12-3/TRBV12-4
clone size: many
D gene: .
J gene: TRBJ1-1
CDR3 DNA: TGTGCCAGCAGTTTCGGCCTGAACACTGAAGCTTTCTTT
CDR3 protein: CASSFGLNTEAFF

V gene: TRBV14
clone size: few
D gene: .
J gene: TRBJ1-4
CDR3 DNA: TGTGCCAGCAGCCTAAAAGGCGGGATCCCGTTCGTTTTT
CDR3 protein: CASSLKGGIPFVF

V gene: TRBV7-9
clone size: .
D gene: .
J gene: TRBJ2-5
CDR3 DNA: TGTGCCAGCAGCTTAGCGTCCGGGGCAGCTACAGAGACCCAGTACTTC
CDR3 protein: CASSLASGAATETQYF

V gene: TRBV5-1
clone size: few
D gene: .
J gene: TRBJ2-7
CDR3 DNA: TGCGCCAGCAGCTCGAGGCAGGGAATCTCCTACGAGCAGTACTTC
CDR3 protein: CASSSRQGISYEQYF

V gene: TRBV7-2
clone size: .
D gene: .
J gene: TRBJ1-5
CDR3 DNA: TGTGCCAGCAGCACTAAGAGCAATCAGCCCCAGCATTTT
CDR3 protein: CASSTKSNQPQHF

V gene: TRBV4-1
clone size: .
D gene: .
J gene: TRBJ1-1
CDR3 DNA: TGCGCCAGCAGCGCAGAGGGGGACACTGAAGCTTTCTTT
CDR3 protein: CASSAEGDTEAFF

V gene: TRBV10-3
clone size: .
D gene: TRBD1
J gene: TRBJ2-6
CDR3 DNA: TGTGCCATCAGTGATCCACAGGGGCCTAGCTCTGGGGCCAACGTCCTGACTTTC
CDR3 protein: CAISDPQGPSSGANVLTF

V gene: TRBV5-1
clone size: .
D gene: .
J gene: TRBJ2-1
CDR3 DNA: TGCGCCAGCAGCTTGGTGAGGAGGGGAAATGAGCAGTTCTTC
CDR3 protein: CASSLVRRGNEQFF

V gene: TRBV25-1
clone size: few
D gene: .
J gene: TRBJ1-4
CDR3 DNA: TGTGCCAGCAGTTGGGGTAACGGGGAAAAACTGTTTTTT
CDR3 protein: CASSWGNGEKLFF

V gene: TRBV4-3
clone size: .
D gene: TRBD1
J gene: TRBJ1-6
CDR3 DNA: TGCGCCAGCAGCCAAGATCTGGGGACAGGCCGGGATTCACCCCTCCACTTT
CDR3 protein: CASSQDLGTGRDSPLHF

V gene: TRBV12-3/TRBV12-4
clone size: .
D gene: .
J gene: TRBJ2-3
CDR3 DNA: TGTGCCAGCAGTTTTGGTCAGTACAGCACAGATACGCAGTATTTT
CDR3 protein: CASSFGQYSTDTQYF

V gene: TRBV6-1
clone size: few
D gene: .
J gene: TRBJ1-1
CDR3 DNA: TGTGCCAGCAGGTCATTGGGGAGGGCTGAAGCTTTCTTT
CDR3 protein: CASRSLGRAEAFF

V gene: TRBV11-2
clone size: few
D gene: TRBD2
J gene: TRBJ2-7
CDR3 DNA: TGTGCCAGCAGCTTAGGAGGGACTAGCGGGAGGATAACCTACGAGCAGTACTTC
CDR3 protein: CASSLGGTSGRITYEQYF

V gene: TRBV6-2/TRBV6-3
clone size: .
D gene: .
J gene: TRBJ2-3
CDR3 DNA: TGTGCCAGCAGTTATCCGTCGTCGAGACACCGCACAGATACGCAGTATTTT
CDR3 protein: CASSYPSSRHRTDTQYF

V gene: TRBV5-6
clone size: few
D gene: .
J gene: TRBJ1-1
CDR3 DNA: TGTGCCAGCCAGCGCGGAGGTGTATGGGGCACTGAAGCTTTCTTT
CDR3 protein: CASQRGGVWGTEAFF

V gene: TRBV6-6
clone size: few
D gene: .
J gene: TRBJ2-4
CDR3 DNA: TGTGCCAGCAGGAGGGGACGGGGTAGCGCGCTGTACTTC
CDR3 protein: CASRRGRGSALYF

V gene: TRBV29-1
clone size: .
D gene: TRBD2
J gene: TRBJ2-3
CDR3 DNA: TGCAGCGTGGATGGGACTAGCGGGAAACCTAGCATGGGCACAGATACGCAGTATTTT
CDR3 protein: CSVDGTSGKPSMGTDTQYF

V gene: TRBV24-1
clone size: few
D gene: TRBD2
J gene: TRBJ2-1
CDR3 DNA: TGTGCCACCAGTGATTTAAGCGGGAGGGCCTTCAACTACAATGAGCAGTTCTTC
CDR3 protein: CATSDLSGRAFNYNEQFF